The 17 T cell receptor beta chains below all came from one sample that was sequenced in a study of identical twins. TCRdb analysed the 5' RACE reads with MiXCR anew, one entry per CDR3 protein. Here the sample spans 500,000 to 650,000 distinct CDR3 sequences, around 22% being singletons. The data also belong to a second study, concerning yellow fever vaccine responses in identical twins.

Sequencing used CD4+ T cells sorted from blood. These receptors all come from a young woman in good health.

This clonotype was seen only once. The chain uses TRBV3-1 and TRBJ2-2; D might be TRBD2 (5 bases). V was pared by 1 base and J by 8 bases, with 8 bases between. The CDR3 sequence is 13 residues long. The germline V gene encodes CDR1 LGHDT and CDR2 YNNKEL (reference sequence). CDR3 sequence (DNA): TGTGCCAGCAGCCAAGTATGGGAGGGGGAGCTGTTTTTT. Its translation: CASSQVWEGELFF. Variable domain in full (rest from reference TRBV3-1 and TRBJ2-2): DTAVSQTPKYLVTQMGNDKSIKCEQNLGHDTMYWYKQDSKKFLKIMFSYNNKELIINETVPNRFSPKSPDKAHLNLHINSLELGDSAVYFCASSQVWEGELFFGEGSRLTVL.

This clonotype was seen more than once but under ten times. The chain combines TRBV7-3 with TRBJ2-7, with TRBD2 matching over 7 bases. The CDR3 covers 13 residues. From germline, CDR1 is SGHTA and CDR2 FQGTGA. V lost 0 bases and J lost 5; bases outside the gene matches: 1. CDR3 in amino acids: CASSLTGGNEQYF. CDR3 DNA: TGTGCCAGCAGCTTAACGGGAGGGAACGAGCAGTACTTC.

The CDR3 DNA reads as TGCGCCAGCAGCTTACTACAGGGAGGCTCCTCGGGGGAGCTGTTTTTT. It translates to CASSLLQGGSSGELFF. The chain joins TRBV5-1 to TRBJ2-2; the D call may be TRBD1 or TRBD2 (6 bases each). CDR3 length: 16 residues. The V end was cut by 2 bases, the J end by 8 bases, with 19 bases between. CDR1 is SGHRS, CDR2 YFSETQ, per germline.

This clonotype was seen more than once but under ten times. J is TRBJ2-3 and V is TRBV5-1, with TRBD2 as a possible D gene (6 bases). V gave up 7 bases and J gave up 0 bases, with 12 bases separating them. This CDR3 comprises 14 residues. In germline, CDR1 is SGHRS, CDR2 YFSETQ. CDR3 sequence: CASQGGFSTDTQYF. The CDR3 DNA sequence: TGCGCCAGCCAAGGAGGGTTTAGCACAGATACGCAGTATTTT. Drawing the rest from reference TRBV5-1 and TRBJ2-3, the complete variable domain is KAGVTQTPRYLIKTRGQQVTLSCSPISGHRSVSWYQQTPGQGLQFLFEYFSETQRNKGNFPGRFSGRQFSNSRSEMNVSTLELGDSALYLCASQGGFSTDTQYFGPGTRLTVL.

This clonotype was observed a few times. The rearrangement joins TRBV24-1 to TRBJ2-1; D possibly corresponds to TRBD2 (6 bases). CDR3 size: 16 residues. Germline V gene lookup returns CDR1 KGHDR and CDR2 SFDVKD. Trimming removed 1 base from V and 5 bases from J, with 14 bases in between. DNA of the CDR3: TGTGCCACCAGTGATTTTGCGGCGGGACGAAACAATGAGCAGTTCTTC. Protein sequence: CATSDFAAGRNNEQFF.

J is TRBJ2-5 and V is TRBV10-3; 8 bases are shared with TRBD1. Germline trimming cut 6 bases from V and 1 base from J; bases unmatched to any gene: 4. The CDR3 totals 14 residues. Germline loops: CDR1 ENHRY, CDR2 SYGVKD. The CDR3 loop reads CAIRTDRAQETQYF. Written as DNA, the CDR3 is TGTGCCATCAGGACGGACAGGGCCCAAGAGACCCAGTACTTC.

This clonotype was detected a few times. The V gene is TRBV2, the J gene TRBJ2-1; 9 bases match TRBD2. From germline, CDR1 is SNHLY and CDR2 FYNNEI. This CDR3 region has 17 residues. The ends lost 5 bases at V and 0 bases at J; junction bases unmatched: 8. CDR3: CASSPGLAVSSYNEQFF. Written as DNA, the CDR3 is TGTGCCAGCAGTCCGGGACTAGCAGTGAGCTCCTACAATGAGCAGTTCTTC.

V usage is TRBV12-3 or TRBV12-4 and J usage is TRBJ2-2; 11 bases fit TRBD2. J lost 4 bases, V lost 5 bases, and 6 bases had no gene match. The CDR3 sequence is 16 residues long. The CDR3 DNA is TGTGCCAGCAGTATTGCTAGCGGGGGGTTCACCGGGGAGCTGTTTTTT. Amino acids: CASSIASGGFTGELFF.

The genes are TRBV27 and TRBJ2-7; 11 bases map to TRBD1. V was clipped by 6 bases and J by 7 bases; unmatched bases: 23. There are 19 residues in the CDR3. CDR1 is MNHEY and CDR2 is SMNVEV in the germline V gene (reference sequence). The CDR3 sequence: CASSRREYGGQGARGEQYF. As DNA, the CDR3 is TGTGCCAGCAGCCGTAGGGAGTATGGTGGACAGGGGGCGCGTGGGGAGCAGTACTTC.

This clonotype was picked up a small number of times. The chain carries TRBV5-1 and TRBJ2-3; weak D call: TRBD2 (6 bases). Trimming removed 4 bases at V and 5 bases at J, with 11 bases between. This CDR3 comprises 13 residues. Germline assignment: CDR1 SGHRS and CDR2 YFSETQ. DNA of the CDR3: TGCGCCAGCAGCGTGGGGGGTGAAGATACGCAGTATTTT. Translation gives CASSVGGEDTQYF.

This clonotype was observed a handful of times. This chain uses TRBV10-3 with TRBJ1-2; D remains unclear. Per germline, CDR1 ENHRY and CDR2 SYGVKD. V was trimmed by 8 bases and J by 8 bases, leaving 12 bases between them. CDR3 length equals 11 residues. CDR3 DNA sequence: TGTGCCATCGGAGTTGGGTCCGGCTACACCTTC. This encodes CAIGVGSGYTF.

The chain has TRBV10-3 and TRBJ2-7; 11 nucleotides align to TRBD2. The CDR3 extends over 18 amino acids. Unmatched junction bases numbered 14, after V lost 5 bases and J lost 2 bases. Germline V lookup: CDR1 ENHRY, CDR2 SYGVKD. CDR3: CAISSVNWGLAVTYEQYF. The CDR3 region has the DNA TGTGCCATCAGTTCTGTAAACTGGGGACTAGCGGTTACCTACGAGCAGTACTTC.

This clonotype has more than one count but fewer than ten. The chain uses TRBV27 and TRBJ2-7, with D perhaps matching TRBD2 (5 bases). Trimming left V 2 bases short and J 1 base short, with 9 bases between. This CDR3 has 14 residues. Per the germline V gene, CDR1 is MNHEY and CDR2 is SMNVEV (reference sequence). Here the CDR3 reads CASSLTGVSYEQYV. CDR3 bases: TGTGCCAGCAGTTTAACCGGGGTATCCTACGAGCAGTACGTC.

V gene TRBV12-3 or TRBV12-4 combines with J gene TRBJ2-4; TRBD2 might be the D (6 bases). The V and J ends lost 7 bases and 1 base respectively, with 17 bases between them. The CDR3 extends over 16 amino acids. In DNA form, the CDR3 reads TGTGCCAGCACCTCGGGACTTACTAATGCCAAAAACATTCAGTACTTC. This encodes CASTSGLTNAKNIQYF.

This clonotype has more than one count but fewer than ten. A junction end diverges from the germline sequence, so it may reflect a read error. CDR3 in amino acids: CASSYRQGGNAGELFF. CDR3 sequence (DNA): TGTGCCAGCAGTTACCGACAGGGTGGGAACGCCGGGGAGCTGTTTTTT. V and J are TRBV27 and TRBJ2-2, with 7 nucleotides matching TRBD1. This CDR3 spans 16 amino acids. CDR1 and CDR2 from the germline V gene are MNHEY and SMNVEV (reference sequence).

This clonotype was found once. This chain connects TRBV9 to TRBJ2-1; 9 bases align to TRBD2. The CDR3 spans 16 residues. The germline gives CDR1 SGDLS, CDR2 YYNGEE. V was pared by 3 bases and J by 2 bases, with 6 bases of the junction left unmatched. The CDR3 sequence is CASSGSGTSTYNEQFF. The CDR3 DNA reads as TGTGCCAGCAGCGGTTCCGGGACTAGCACCTACAATGAGCAGTTCTTC. Supplemented by reference TRBV9 and TRBJ2-1, the full variable domain reads DSGVTQTPKHLITATGQRVTLRCSPRSGDLSVYWYQQSLDQGLQFLIQYYNGEERAKGNILERFSAQQFPDLHSELNLSSLELGDSALYFCASSGSGTSTYNEQFFGPGTRLTVL.

This clonotype was detected only a few times. CDR3 sequence (DNA): TGTGCCAGCAGGGGGGGACAGGTGACCGTCGAGCAGTACTTC. Residues: CASRGGQVTVEQYF. The rearrangement joins TRBV6-1 to TRBJ2-7; 8 bases are a match to TRBD1. The CDR3 runs to 14 residues. Germline V gives CDR1 MNHNS, CDR2 SASEGT. The J segment lost 6 bases and the V segment lost 6 bases, leaving 10 bases of the junction unmatched.